This T cell receptor beta chain was sequenced during a study of CD8+ T cells in alopecia areata. Study-wide points: Especially in alopecia totalis/universalis, lesional scalp showed greater clonality than normal scalp did.

RNA extraction and reverse transcription yielded cDNA as sequencing template. TCRdb's table, derived via immunoSEQ multiplex PCR, lists solely in-frame clones and lacks some. The sample includes 150,000 to 200,000 clones, 55% of them seen just once. The table lists this clone with a count of one. Its antigen remains unknown. The CDR3 contains 15 residues. Trimming stripped 4 bases from V and 3 bases from J, with 14 bases between. The germline V gene encodes CDR1 MDHEN and CDR2 SYDVKM. The sequenced material came from CD4+ T cells sorted from blood. The clonotype was recovered from a human donor in good health. This rearrangement joins TRBV28 to TRBJ2-3; D possibly corresponds to TRBD2 (6 bases). CDR3 DNA: TGTGCCAGCAGTTCCCCGGGTAGCGGTACAGATACGCAGTATTTT. The encoded protein is CASSSPGSGTDTQYF.